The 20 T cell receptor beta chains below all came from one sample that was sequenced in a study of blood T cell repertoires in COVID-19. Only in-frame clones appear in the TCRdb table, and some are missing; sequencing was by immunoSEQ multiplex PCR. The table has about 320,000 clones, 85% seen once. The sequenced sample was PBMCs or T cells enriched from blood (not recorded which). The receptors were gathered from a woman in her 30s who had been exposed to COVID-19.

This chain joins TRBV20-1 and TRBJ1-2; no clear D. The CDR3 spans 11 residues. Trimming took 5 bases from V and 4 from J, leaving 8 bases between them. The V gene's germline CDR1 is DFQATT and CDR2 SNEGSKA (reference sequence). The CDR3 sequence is CSARYLYGYTF. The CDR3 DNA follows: TGCAGTGCTCGGTACCTCTATGGCTACACCTTC.

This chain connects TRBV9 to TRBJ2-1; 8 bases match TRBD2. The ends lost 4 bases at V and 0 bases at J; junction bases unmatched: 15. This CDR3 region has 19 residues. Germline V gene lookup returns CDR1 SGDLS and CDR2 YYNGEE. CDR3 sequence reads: CASSPGTRTHDSSYNEQFF. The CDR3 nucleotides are TGTGCCAGCAGCCCCGGGACTAGGACACACGACAGCTCCTACAATGAGCAGTTCTTC.

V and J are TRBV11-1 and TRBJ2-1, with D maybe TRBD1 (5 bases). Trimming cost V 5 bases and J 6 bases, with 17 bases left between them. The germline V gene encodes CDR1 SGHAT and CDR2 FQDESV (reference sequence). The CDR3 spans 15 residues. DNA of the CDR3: TGTGCCAGCAGCCAGACCCAGGGTAGGGTCAATGAGCAGTTCTTC. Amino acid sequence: CASSQTQGRVNEQFF. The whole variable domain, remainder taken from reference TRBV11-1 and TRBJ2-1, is EAEVAQSPRYKITEKSQAVAFWCDPISGHATLYWYRQILGQGPELLVQFQDESVVDDSQLPKDRFSAERLKGVDSTLKIQPAELGDSAMYLCASSQTQGRVNEQFFGPGTRLTVL.

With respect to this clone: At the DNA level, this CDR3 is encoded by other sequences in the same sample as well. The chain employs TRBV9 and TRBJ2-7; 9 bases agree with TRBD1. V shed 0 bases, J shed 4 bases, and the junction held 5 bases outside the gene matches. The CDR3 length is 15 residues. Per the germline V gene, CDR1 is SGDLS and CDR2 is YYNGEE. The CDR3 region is CASSVETGGTYEQYF. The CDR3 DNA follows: TGTGCCAGCAGCGTAGAAACAGGGGGCACTTACGAGCAGTACTTC.

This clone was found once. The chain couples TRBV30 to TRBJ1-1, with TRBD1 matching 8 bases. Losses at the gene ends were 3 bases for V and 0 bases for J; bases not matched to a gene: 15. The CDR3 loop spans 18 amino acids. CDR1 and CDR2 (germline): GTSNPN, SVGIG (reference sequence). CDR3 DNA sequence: TGTGCCTGGAGGGAGAGGACAGGGTCGATCCTTATGAACACTGAAGCTTTCTTT. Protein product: CAWRERTGSILMNTEAFF. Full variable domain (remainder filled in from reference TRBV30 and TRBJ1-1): SQTIHQWPATLVQPVGSPLSLECTVEGTSNPNLYWYRQAAGRGLQLLFYSVGIGQISSEVPQNLSASRPQDRQFILSSKKLLLSDSGFYLCAWRERTGSILMNTEAFFGQGTRLTVV.

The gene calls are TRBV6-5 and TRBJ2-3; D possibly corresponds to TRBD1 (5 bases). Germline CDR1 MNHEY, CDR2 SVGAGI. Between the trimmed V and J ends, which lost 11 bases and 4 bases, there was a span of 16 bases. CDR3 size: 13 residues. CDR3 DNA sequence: TGTGCCGCAGGGTTGGGTGGGGCAGATACGCAGTATTTT. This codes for CAAGLGGADTQYF.

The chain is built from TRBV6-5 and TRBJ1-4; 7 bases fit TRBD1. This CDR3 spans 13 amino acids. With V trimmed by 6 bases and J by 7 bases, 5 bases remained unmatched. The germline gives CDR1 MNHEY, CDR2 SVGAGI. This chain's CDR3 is CASRPGGSEKLFF. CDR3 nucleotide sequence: TGTGCCAGCAGACCAGGGGGGAGTGAAAAACTGTTTTTT.

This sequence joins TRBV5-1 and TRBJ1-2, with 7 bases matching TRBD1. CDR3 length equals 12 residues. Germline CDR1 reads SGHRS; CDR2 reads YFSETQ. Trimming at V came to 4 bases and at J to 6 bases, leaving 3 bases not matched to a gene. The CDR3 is CASSTDRDGYTF. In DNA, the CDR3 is TGCGCCAGCAGCACCGACAGGGATGGCTACACCTTC.

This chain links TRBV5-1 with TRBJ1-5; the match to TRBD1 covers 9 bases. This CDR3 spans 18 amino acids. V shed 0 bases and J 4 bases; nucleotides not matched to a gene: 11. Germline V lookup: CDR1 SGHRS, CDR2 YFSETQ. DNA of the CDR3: TGCGCCAGCAGCTTGGGGGTCCGGGGGACAGGGACTAATCAGCCCCAGCATTTT. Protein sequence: CASSLGVRGTGTNQPQHF.

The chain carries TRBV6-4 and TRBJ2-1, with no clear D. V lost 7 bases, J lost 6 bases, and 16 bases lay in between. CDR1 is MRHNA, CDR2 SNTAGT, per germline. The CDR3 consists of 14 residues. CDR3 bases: TGTGCCAGCAAGGCCCTATCTAGTGGCAATGAGCAGTTCTTC. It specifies CASKALSSGNEQFF.

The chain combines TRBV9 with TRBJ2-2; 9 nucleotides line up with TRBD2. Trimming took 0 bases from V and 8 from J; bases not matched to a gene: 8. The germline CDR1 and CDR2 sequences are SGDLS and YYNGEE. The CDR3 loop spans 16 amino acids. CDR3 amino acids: CASSVDVLAGRGELFF. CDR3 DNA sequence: TGTGCCAGCAGCGTAGATGTACTAGCGGGTCGAGGGGAGCTGTTTTTT.

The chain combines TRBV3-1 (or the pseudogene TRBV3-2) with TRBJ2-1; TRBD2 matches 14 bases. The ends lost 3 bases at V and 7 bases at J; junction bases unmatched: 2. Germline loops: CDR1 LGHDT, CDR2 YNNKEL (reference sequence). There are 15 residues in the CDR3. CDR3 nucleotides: TGTGCCAGCAGCCACGGGACTAGCGGGAGAAATGAGCAGTTCTTC. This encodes CASSHGTSGRNEQFF.

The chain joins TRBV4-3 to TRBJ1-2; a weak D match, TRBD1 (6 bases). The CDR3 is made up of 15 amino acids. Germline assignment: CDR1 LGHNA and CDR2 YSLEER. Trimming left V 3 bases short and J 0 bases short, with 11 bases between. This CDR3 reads CASSHRDKANYGYTF. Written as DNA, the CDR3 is TGCGCCAGCAGCCACCGGGACAAAGCTAACTATGGCTACACCTTC.

The CDR3 loop is CASSPRGPNEQFF. The DNA for the CDR3 is TGTGCCAGCAGCCCCAGGGGTCCCAATGAGCAGTTCTTC. The rearrangement joins TRBV5-6 to TRBJ2-1, with D possibly being TRBD1 (6 bases). The CDR3 loop spans 13 amino acids. The germline V and J ends were trimmed by 4 bases and 6 bases, with 11 bases remaining between them. CDR1 is SGHDT and CDR2 is YYEEEE in the germline V gene. The full variable domain, rest sourced from reference TRBV5-6 and TRBJ2-1, is DAGVTQSPTHLIKTRGQQVTLRCSPKSGHDTVSWYQQALGQGPQFIFQYYEEEERQRGNFPDRFSGHQFPNYSSELNVNALLLGDSALYLCASSPRGPNEQFFGPGTRLTVL.

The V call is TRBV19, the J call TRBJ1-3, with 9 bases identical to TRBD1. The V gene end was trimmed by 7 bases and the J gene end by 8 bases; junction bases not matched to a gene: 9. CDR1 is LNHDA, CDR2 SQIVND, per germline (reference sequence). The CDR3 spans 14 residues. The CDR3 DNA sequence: TGTGCCAGTACTCACGGGACAGGGTATGACACCATATATTTT. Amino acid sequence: CASTHGTGYDTIYF.

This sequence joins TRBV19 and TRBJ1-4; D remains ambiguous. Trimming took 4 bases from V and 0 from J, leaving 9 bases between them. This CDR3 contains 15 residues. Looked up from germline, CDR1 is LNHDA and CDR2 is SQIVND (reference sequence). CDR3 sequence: CASSNRIATNEKLFF. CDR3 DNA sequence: TGTGCCAGTAGTAACAGAATAGCAACTAATGAAAAACTGTTTTTT.

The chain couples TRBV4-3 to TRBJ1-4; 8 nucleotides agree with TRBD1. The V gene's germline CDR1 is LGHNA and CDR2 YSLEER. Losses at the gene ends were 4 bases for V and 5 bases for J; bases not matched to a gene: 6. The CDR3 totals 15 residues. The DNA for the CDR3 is TGCGCCAGCAGCCTAGGACAGGGCCTCAATGAAAAACTGTTTTTT. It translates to CASSLGQGLNEKLFF.

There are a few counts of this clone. The CDR3 spells CASSGTTAQGYGYTF. The CDR3 coding sequence is TGTGCCAGCAGCGGTACGACAGCTCAGGGCTATGGCTACACCTTC. The chain links TRBV9 to TRBJ1-2; D is perhaps TRBD1 (5 bases). The CDR3 runs to 15 residues. The germline V gene encodes CDR1 SGDLS and CDR2 YYNGEE. The germline V and J ends were trimmed by 3 bases and 4 bases, with 16 bases remaining between them.

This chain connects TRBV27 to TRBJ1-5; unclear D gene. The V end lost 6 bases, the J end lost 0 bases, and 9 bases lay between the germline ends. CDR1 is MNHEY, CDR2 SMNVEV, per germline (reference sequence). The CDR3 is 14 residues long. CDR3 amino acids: CASSLRYSNQPQHF. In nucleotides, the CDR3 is TGTGCCAGCAGCCTCAGATATAGCAATCAGCCCCAGCATTTT.

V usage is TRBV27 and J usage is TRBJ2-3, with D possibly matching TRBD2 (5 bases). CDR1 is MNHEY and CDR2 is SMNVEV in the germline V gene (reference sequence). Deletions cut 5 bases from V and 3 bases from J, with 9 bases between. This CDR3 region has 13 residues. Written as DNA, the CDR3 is TGTGCCAGCAGTCTAAGGGAGACAGATACGCAGTATTTT. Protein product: CASSLRETDTQYF.